Listed below are T cell receptor beta chains from one sample, sequenced in a study of blood T cell repertoires in COVID-19. Measured with immunoSEQ multiplex PCR; TCRdb has only the in-frame clones, and not every one. The table shows some 300,000 clones, with around nine tenths occurring only once. Sequencing used PBMCs or T cells enriched from blood (not recorded which). Source of these receptors: a middle-aged woman who had recovered from COVID-19. The CDR3 runs from the conserved cysteine through the conserved F or W. A D gene is named only where the DNA matches it firmly. The size field is filled for only some rows; it gives once, few, many or a size class.

j_gene: TRBJ1-5; d_gene: NA; abundance: NA; v_gene: TRBV7-8; CDR3nt: TGTGCCAGCAGCTTAGAGATAAGCGGGGGTCAGCCCCAGCATTTT; CDR3aa: CASSLEISGGQPQHF
j_gene: TRBJ2-1; d_gene: TRBD2; abundance: once; v_gene: TRBV5-1; CDR3nt: TGCGCCAGCAGCTTGTGGGCTAGCGGGCAAGTGACGGGGAGTTACAATGAGCAGTTCTTC; CDR3aa: CASSLWASGQVTGSYNEQFF
j_gene: TRBJ1-4; d_gene: NA; abundance: NA; v_gene: TRBV3-1/TRBV3-2; CDR3nt: TGTGCCAGCAGCCTAACAGGAGCTAATGAAAAACTGTTTTTT; CDR3aa: CASSLTGANEKLFF
j_gene: TRBJ1-6; d_gene: TRBD1; abundance: NA; v_gene: TRBV7-8; CDR3nt: TGTGCCAGCAGCTCCAGGGACAGGGTCGGGTCACCCCTCCACTTT; CDR3aa: CASSSRDRVGSPLHF
j_gene: TRBJ1-1; d_gene: NA; abundance: NA; v_gene: TRBV29-1; CDR3nt: TGCAGCGCCCGGGGGGTCTATAACGCTGAAGCTTTCTTT; CDR3aa: CSARGVYNAEAFF
j_gene: TRBJ2-1; d_gene: TRBD1; abundance: NA; v_gene: TRBV13; CDR3nt: TGTGCCAGCAGCTCATCCGGGACAGGGGAAAATGAGCAGTTCTTC; CDR3aa: CASSSSGTGENEQFF
j_gene: TRBJ1-1; d_gene: NA; abundance: NA; v_gene: TRBV29-1; CDR3nt: TGCAGCGTTGAACTAGGGAACACTGAAGCTTTCTTT; CDR3aa: CSVELGNTEAFF
j_gene: TRBJ1-2; d_gene: NA; abundance: NA; v_gene: TRBV28; CDR3nt: TGTGCCAGCAGTTCGATGGCTCTTCTGGGCTACACCTTC; CDR3aa: CASSSMALLGYTF
j_gene: TRBJ2-7; d_gene: TRBD2; abundance: NA; v_gene: TRBV4-3; CDR3nt: TGCGCCAGCAGCCAAGATCGGCTAGCGGGAGCTAACGAGCAGTACTTC; CDR3aa: CASSQDRLAGANEQYF
j_gene: TRBJ1-6; d_gene: TRBD1; abundance: NA; v_gene: TRBV6-5; CDR3nt: TGTGCCAGCAGTTCGGGACAGGCTCATAATTCACCCCTCCACTTT; CDR3aa: CASSSGQAHNSPLHF
j_gene: TRBJ2-7; d_gene: NA; abundance: once; v_gene: TRBV27; CDR3nt: TGTGCCAGCAGCCGGACAATCTCCTACGAGCAGTACTTC; CDR3aa: CASSRTISYEQYF
j_gene: TRBJ2-3; d_gene: NA; abundance: NA; v_gene: TRBV21-1; CDR3nt: TGTGCCAGCAGCAAATCCGGGGAGGGGGTAATCACAGATACGCAGTATTTT; CDR3aa: CASSKSGEGVITDTQYF
j_gene: TRBJ2-1; d_gene: TRBD2; abundance: NA; v_gene: TRBV7-3; CDR3nt: TGTGCCAGCAGCTTAGGACTAGCGGGAAGGCAGTTCTTC; CDR3aa: CASSLGLAGRQFF
j_gene: TRBJ2-7; d_gene: TRBD1; abundance: NA; v_gene: TRBV2; CDR3nt: TGTGCCAGCAGCGGACAGGGACTGAGGCTGTACGAGCAGTACTTC; CDR3aa: CASSGQGLRLYEQYF
j_gene: TRBJ1-4; d_gene: NA; abundance: NA; v_gene: TRBV4-1; CDR3nt: TGCGCCAGCAGCCACTGGACAGTAGAAAAACTGTTTTTT; CDR3aa: CASSHWTVEKLFF
j_gene: TRBJ1-5; d_gene: NA; abundance: NA; v_gene: TRBV19; CDR3nt: TGTGCCAGTAGTATCGAGGCCGCTCAGCCCCAGCATTTT; CDR3aa: CASSIEAAQPQHF
j_gene: TRBJ1-3; d_gene: NA; abundance: NA; v_gene: TRBV10-3; CDR3nt: TGTGCCATCAGTGTGGTCGGCTCTGGAAACACCATATATTTT; CDR3aa: CAISVVGSGNTIYF
j_gene: TRBJ2-2; d_gene: NA; abundance: NA; v_gene: TRBV6-2/TRBV6-3; CDR3nt: TGTGCCAGCAGTTATAGCGCTGGCGCCGGGGAGCTGTTTTTT; CDR3aa: CASSYSAGAGELFF
j_gene: TRBJ1-2; d_gene: NA; abundance: NA; v_gene: TRBV10-3; CDR3nt: TGTGCCATCAGTGAGTCGCGGGGCAACTATGGCTACACCTTC; CDR3aa: CAISESRGNYGYTF
j_gene: TRBJ2-4; d_gene: NA; abundance: NA; v_gene: TRBV19; CDR3nt: TGTGCCACTTCCACCTCCGGGGAACCCAAAAACATTCAGTACTTC; CDR3aa: CATSTSGEPKNIQYF
j_gene: TRBJ2-7; d_gene: NA; abundance: NA; v_gene: TRBV19; CDR3nt: TGTGCCAGTTCCTTTGGGAGGACCTACGAGCAGTACTTC; CDR3aa: CASSFGRTYEQYF
j_gene: TRBJ2-3; d_gene: NA; abundance: NA; v_gene: TRBV2; CDR3nt: TGTGCCAGCATTCGGCGGGGACGGGATACGCAGTATTTT; CDR3aa: CASIRRGRDTQYF